These 7 T cell receptor beta chains were all obtained from the same sample, sequenced in a study of shared clonotypes between healthy human individuals. Libraries were prepared by immunoSEQ multiplex PCR; TCRdb keeps only in-frame clonotypes and omits some of them. The repertoire consists of some 900,000 clones, with 70% to 85% occurring once and the leading ten covering 1.5%. Sequencing was performed on memory CD4+ T cells sorted from blood. Subset given: CD45RA-negative fraction. All receptors derive from a man aged 18 to 29 in good health.

Concerning this clone itself: Other DNA sequences from this sample encode an identical CDR3 as well. The rearrangement joins TRBV5-1 to TRBJ1-1, with D hard to call. The germline gives CDR1 SGHRS, CDR2 YFSETQ. V was clipped by 2 bases and J by 1 base, with 9 bases between them. The CDR3 length is 14 residues. As DNA, the CDR3 is TGCGCCAGCAGCTTTGGAGGGCAGAACACTGAAGCTTTCTTT. It encodes CASSFGGQNTEAFF.

The chain joins TRBV7-2 to TRBJ2-3; 9 bases match TRBD1. Germline loops: CDR1 SGHTA, CDR2 FQGNSA. V was pared by 1 base and J by 6 bases, with 5 bases of the junction left unmatched. The CDR3 length is 15 residues. In DNA form, the CDR3 reads TGTGCCAGCAGCTTAGAACAGGGGGCTTGGGATACGCAGTATTTT. As protein: CASSLEQGAWDTQYF. Full variable domain (outside the CDR3, taken from reference TRBV7-2 and TRBJ2-3): GAGVSQSPSNKVTEKGKDVELRCDPISGHTALYWYRQSLGQGLEFLIYFQGNSAPDKSGLPSDRFSAERTGGSVSTLTIQRTQQEDSAVYLCASSLEQGAWDTQYFGPGTRLTVL.

The chain has TRBV29-1 and TRBJ1-1; unclear D gene. The V end lost 4 bases, the J end lost 7 bases, and 16 bases lay between the germline ends. The CDR3 is made up of 13 amino acids. Germline-derived CDR1 and CDR2 are SQVTM and ANQGSEA. This CDR3 reads CSVVGQALGEAFF. The CDR3 bases are TGCAGCGTTGTGGGTCAGGCCTTGGGTGAAGCTTTCTTT.

The V gene is TRBV18, the J gene TRBJ1-5; D ambiguous. Germline lookup yields CDR1 KGHSH and CDR2 LQKENI. The CDR3 has 13 residues. Deletions cut 3 bases from V and 5 bases from J, with 8 bases between. CDR3 residues: CASSPTMDQPQHF. In DNA form, the CDR3 reads TGTGCCAGCTCACCGACCATGGATCAGCCCCAGCATTTT. Variable domain in full (rest from reference TRBV18 and TRBJ1-5): NAGVMQNPRHLVRRRGQEARLRCSPMKGHSHVYWYRQLPEEGLKFMVYLQKENIIDESGMPKERFSAEFPKEGPSILRIQQVVRGDSAAYFCASSPTMDQPQHFGDGTRLSIL.

In the case of this clone: This specimen includes other DNA sequences encoding the same CDR3. The chain is built from TRBV19 and TRBJ2-7; 9 nucleotides agree with TRBD1. Looked up from germline, CDR1 is LNHDA and CDR2 is SQIVND (reference sequence). The CDR3 is made up of 13 amino acids. The junction had 2 bases not matched to a gene; V was cut back by 5 bases and J by 3 bases. CDR3 amino acids: CASSPDRGYEQYF. The CDR3 region has the DNA TGTGCCAGTAGTCCGGACAGGGGCTACGAGCAGTACTTC.

V gene TRBV25-1 combines with J gene TRBJ2-7, with 7 bases aligning to TRBD1. V shed 2 bases, J shed 4 bases, and the junction held 2 bases outside the gene matches. The germline V gene has CDR1 MGHDK and CDR2 SYGVNS. This CDR3 region has 13 residues. This CDR3 reads CASSEIQGYEQYF. The CDR3 region has the DNA TGTGCCAGCAGTGAAATACAGGGGTACGAGCAGTACTTC.

The gene calls are TRBV2 and TRBJ2-1; 9 nucleotides line up with TRBD1. With V trimmed by 0 bases and J by 2 bases, 5 bases remained unmatched. Germline CDR1 and CDR2: SNHLY and FYNNEI. This CDR3 spans 17 amino acids. CDR3 DNA sequence: TGTGCCAGCAGTGAAGCTGGGAACAGGGGGCCCTACAATGAGCAGTTCTTC. Translation: CASSEAGNRGPYNEQFF.